This TCR beta chain comes out of a study of beta chain features in type 1 diabetes. For this clone: Its antigen is unidentified.

Whole-study findings and limits: Among patients, naive, central memory and Treg TCRB repertoires appeared more similar than among healthy donors. People with Type 1 diabetes carried modestly yet significantly shorter TCRB CDR3s in all four CD4+ subsets.

Looked up from germline, CDR1 is MGHRA and CDR2 is YSYEKL. This CDR3 contains 18 residues. The V and J ends lost 4 bases and 0 bases, in that order; junction bases with no gene match: 10. TCRB transcripts that were expressed got sequenced, as all of the isolated RNA had been reverse transcribed. Clones were sequenced by immunoSEQ multiplex PCR, and TCRdb holds only the in-frame ones, with some missing. The sample holds about 260,000 clones, around 24% seen once. The TCR comes from a woman aged 25 to 39 with type 1 diabetes. The chain combines TRBV4-1 with TRBJ2-1; 9 nucleotides align to TRBD2. The sample was naive CD4+ T cells from blood. The CDR3 DNA reads TGCGCCAGCAGCCCAGGAAAGCTAGCGGGGATCTCCTACAATGAGCAGTTCTTC. This encodes CASSPGKLAGISYNEQFF.